This T cell receptor (beta chain) is drawn from a study of blood T cell repertoires in COVID-19. Unmatched junction bases numbered 12, after V lost 4 bases and J lost 10 bases. Germline CDR1 is LGHNA and CDR2 is YNFKEQ. This CDR3 comprises 15 residues. The data were produced by immunoSEQ multiplex PCR, yet TCRdb's version contains in-frame clones alone and is incomplete. Of just under 350,000 clones listed, 91% were seen once; the top ten hold more than 3%. The chain uses TRBV4-2 and TRBJ2-1, with 8 bases aligning to TRBD1. The clonotype comes from a woman aged 18-30 years who had recovered from COVID-19. Sequencing was done on a sample of peripheral blood. This chain's CDR3 is CASSPQGVAPLEQFF. The DNA of the CDR3 is TGTGCCAGCAGCCCACAGGGGGTAGCTCCTTTAGAGCAGTTCTTC.